This TCR beta chain was found in a study of cytomegalovirus exposure and HLA in healthy donors. General study results and limits: Among the most significant clusters, several appeared linked to common viral pathogens in a later analysis. TCR beta sequences numbering 15,000 to 20,000 were associated with HLA alleles at 0.05 false discovery rate in a later analysis.

PCR employed 60 Vbeta and 13 Jbeta primers. Produced via immunoSEQ multiplex PCR; TCRdb's table is partial and in-frame only. The top ten clones hold 1.6% of a sample with some 160,000 clones, approximately 80% of them seen once. CDR3 length: 15 amino acids. Trimming at V came to 7 bases and at J to 4 bases, leaving 9 bases not matched to a gene. Germline assignment: CDR1 MNHNY and CDR2 SVGAGI (reference sequence). A note on this clone: Its antigen is not known.

The receptor's source is a woman younger than 45 in good health and CMV-seronegative. Sequenced: PBMCs. V and J are TRBV6-6 and TRBJ2-3, with 9 positions matching TRBD1. CDR3 nucleotide sequence: TGTGCCAGCACACGGGACAGGGTCATAGCAGATACGCAGTATTTT. This gives the protein CASTRDRVIADTQYF.